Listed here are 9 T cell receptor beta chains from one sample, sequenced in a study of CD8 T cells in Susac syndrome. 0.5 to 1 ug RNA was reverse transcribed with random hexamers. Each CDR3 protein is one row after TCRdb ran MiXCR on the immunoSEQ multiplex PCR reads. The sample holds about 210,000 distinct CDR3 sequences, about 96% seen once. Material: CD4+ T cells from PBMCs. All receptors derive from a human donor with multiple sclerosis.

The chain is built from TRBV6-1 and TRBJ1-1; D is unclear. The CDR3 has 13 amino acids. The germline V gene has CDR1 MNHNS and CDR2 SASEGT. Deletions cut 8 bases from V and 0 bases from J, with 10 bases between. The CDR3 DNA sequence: TGTGCCAGCTTGCGCAGATTGAACACTGAAGCTTTCTTT. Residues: CASLRRLNTEAFF.

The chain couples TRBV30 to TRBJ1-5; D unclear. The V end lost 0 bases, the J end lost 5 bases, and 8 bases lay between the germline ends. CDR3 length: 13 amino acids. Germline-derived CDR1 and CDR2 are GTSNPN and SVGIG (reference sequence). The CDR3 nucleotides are TGTGCCTGGAGTGTAGCTGGGGATCAGCCCCAGCATTTT. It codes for CAWSVAGDQPQHF.

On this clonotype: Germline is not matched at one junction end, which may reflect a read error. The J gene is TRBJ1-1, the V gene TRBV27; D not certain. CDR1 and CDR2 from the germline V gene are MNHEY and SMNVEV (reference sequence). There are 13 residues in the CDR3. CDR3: CASNLYKNTEAFF. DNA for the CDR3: TGTGCCAGCAATTTATACAAGAACACTGAAGCTTTCTTT.

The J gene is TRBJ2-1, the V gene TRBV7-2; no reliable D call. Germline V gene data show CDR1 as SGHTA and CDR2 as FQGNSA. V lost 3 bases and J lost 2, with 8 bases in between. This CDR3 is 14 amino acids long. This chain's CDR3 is CASSFSGPYNEQFF. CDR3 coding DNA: TGTGCCAGCAGCTTTAGTGGGCCCTACAATGAGCAGTTCTTC.

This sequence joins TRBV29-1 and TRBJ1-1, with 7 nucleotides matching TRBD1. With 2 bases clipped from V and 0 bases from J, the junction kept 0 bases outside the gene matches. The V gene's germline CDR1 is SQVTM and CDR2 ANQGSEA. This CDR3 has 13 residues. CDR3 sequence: CSVETGVNTEAFF. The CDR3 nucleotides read TGCAGCGTTGAAACAGGGGTGAACACTGAAGCTTTCTTT.

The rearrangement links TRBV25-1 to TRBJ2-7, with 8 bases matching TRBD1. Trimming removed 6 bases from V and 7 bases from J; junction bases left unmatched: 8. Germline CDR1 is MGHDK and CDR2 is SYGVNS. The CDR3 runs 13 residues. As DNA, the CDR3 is TGTGCCAGCAGCGGACAGGGAGCCATGGAGCAGTACTTC. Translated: CASSGQGAMEQYF.

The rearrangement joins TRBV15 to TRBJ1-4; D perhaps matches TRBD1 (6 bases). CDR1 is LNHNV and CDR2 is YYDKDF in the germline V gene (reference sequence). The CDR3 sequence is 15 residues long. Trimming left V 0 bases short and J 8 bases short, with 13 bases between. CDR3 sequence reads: CATSRDPGAGEKLFF. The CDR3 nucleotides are TGTGCCACCAGCAGAGATCCGGGGGCTGGGGAAAAACTGTTTTTT.

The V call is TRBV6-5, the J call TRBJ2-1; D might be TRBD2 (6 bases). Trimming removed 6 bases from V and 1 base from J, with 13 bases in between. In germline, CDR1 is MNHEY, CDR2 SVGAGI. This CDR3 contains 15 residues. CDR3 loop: CASSPLAGSYNEQFF. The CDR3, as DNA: TGTGCCAGCAGCCCACTAGCAGGGTCCTACAATGAGCAGTTCTTC.

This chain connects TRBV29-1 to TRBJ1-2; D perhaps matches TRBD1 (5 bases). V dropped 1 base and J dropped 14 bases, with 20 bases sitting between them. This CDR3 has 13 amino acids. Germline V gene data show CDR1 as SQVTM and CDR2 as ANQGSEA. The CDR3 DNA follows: TGCAGCGTTGAAGCCAGGGACCCCGCTGTAGGTACCTTC. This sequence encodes CSVEARDPAVGTF.